The subject of this entry is one T cell receptor (beta chain). Its antigen is currently unknown. This sample was taken from a study of T cell responses to AZD1222 COVID-19 vaccine. This CDR3 is 16 amino acids long. Germline V gene lookup returns CDR1 LGHDT and CDR2 YNNKEL (reference sequence). Trimming at V came to 4 bases and at J to 4 bases, leaving 10 bases not matched to a gene. Study-level results: Within unmutated variant regions lay the reported targets of nearly half of spike-specific TCRs. Donors were chiefly white British, with a greater number of females, and clonal diversity was perhaps underestimated. The study found Spike-specific TCR breadth and depth rose after two AZD1222 doses. Scientists sampled the repertoires only once the peak T cell response had passed.

Repertoires were generated with immunoSEQ multiplex PCR, while TCRdb's copy carries only in-frame clones and drops some. The data hold about 140,000 clones, with almost 95% observed a single time. The sequence came from an adult in good health. The chain combines TRBV3-1 (or the pseudogene TRBV3-2) with TRBJ1-3, with 7 bases fitting TRBD1. The material was peripheral blood, obtained on day 0 of AZD1222 vaccination. The CDR3 here is CASSRRKTGSGNTIYF. The CDR3, as DNA: TGTGCCAGCAGCCGACGGAAGACAGGGTCCGGAAACACCATATATTTT.